The 17 T cell receptor beta chains below come from one sample, sequenced in a study of blood T cell repertoires in COVID-19. The method was immunoSEQ multiplex PCR; TCRdb's version includes in-frame clones alone and lacks a portion of them. This sample carries under 200,000 clones, 65% to 85% of them seen once, and the ten largest clones take over 10%. What was sequenced was PBMCs or T cells enriched from blood (not recorded which). Receptors were obtained from a woman aged 60 to 75 who had recovered from COVID-19.

This clone was seen more than once but under ten times. This CDR3 reads CASSQWTGVGQPQHF. The CDR3, as DNA: TGTGCCAGCAGCCAATGGACAGGGGTGGGTCAGCCCCAGCATTTT. The genes are TRBV4-2 and TRBJ1-5; 9 bases are shared with TRBD1. This CDR3 is built from 15 residues. Trimming cost V 2 bases and J 6 bases; bases outside gene matches: 5. Germline loops: CDR1 LGHNA, CDR2 YNFKEQ.

This clone was recorded once. This chain joins TRBV28 and TRBJ1-6; a possible D gene is TRBD1 (5 bases). Germline V gene data show CDR1 as MDHEN and CDR2 as SYDVKM. The CDR3 loop spans 16 amino acids. The V end was cut by 6 bases, the J end by 0 bases, with 12 bases between. The CDR3 nucleotides are TGTGCCAGCAGGAGCAGGACAAGCTCCTATAATTCACCCCTCCACTTT. Amino acid sequence: CASRSRTSSYNSPLHF.

The chain has TRBV7-9 and TRBJ1-2; D uncertain. The V gene lost 1 base and the J gene lost 5 bases, with 11 bases spanning the gap. CDR3 length equals 14 residues. CDR1 SEHNR and CDR2 FQNEAQ come from the germline V gene (reference sequence). The chain's CDR3 is CASSLDGNLYGYTF. The CDR3 DNA sequence: TGTGCCAGCAGCTTAGATGGTAACCTATATGGCTACACCTTC.

This clone was counted a single time. The chain uses TRBV5-1 and TRBJ2-1; D is perhaps TRBD1 (5 bases). Germline V gene lookup returns CDR1 SGHRS and CDR2 YFSETQ. The CDR3 spans 16 residues. V was pared by 6 bases and J by 0 bases, with 16 bases between. The CDR3 coding sequence is TGCGCCAGCACCATGTCAGGGTTGAGCTCCTACAATGAGCAGTTCTTC. Translating it yields CASTMSGLSSYNEQFF.

The V call is TRBV9, the J call TRBJ1-1; D is possibly TRBD1 (6 bases). The length of the CDR3 is 15 residues. Between the trimmed V and J ends, which lost 2 bases and 4 bases, there was a span of 15 bases. CDR1 SGDLS and CDR2 YYNGEE come from the germline V gene. CDR3 protein: CASSVDGAQGTEAFF. Written as DNA, the CDR3 is TGTGCCAGCAGCGTCGACGGCGCACAGGGCACTGAAGCTTTCTTT.

The genes are TRBV7-2 and TRBJ1-6; 9 positions match TRBD1. Germline lookup yields CDR1 SGHTA and CDR2 FQGNSA. CDR3 length: 15 amino acids. With V trimmed by 3 bases and J by 10 bases, 7 bases remained unmatched. In DNA form, the CDR3 reads TGTGCCAGCAGCTTGTCCGGGACAGGGTTCTCACCCCTCCACTTT. It codes for CASSLSGTGFSPLHF.

This chain joins TRBV9 and TRBJ1-1; perhaps TRBD1 as D (5 bases). Germline-derived CDR1 and CDR2 are SGDLS and YYNGEE. With 0 bases removed from V and 7 bases from J, the gap between germline ends came to 16 bases. This CDR3 has 15 amino acids. As DNA, the CDR3 is TGTGCCAGCAGCGTAGGGGGAGGGACGGCGGGTGAAGCTTTCTTT. This translates into CASSVGGGTAGEAFF. Using reference TRBV9 and TRBJ1-1 for the parts outside the CDR3, the full variable domain is DSGVTQTPKHLITATGQRVTLRCSPRSGDLSVYWYQQSLDQGLQFLIQYYNGEERAKGNILERFSAQQFPDLHSELNLSSLELGDSALYFCASSVGGGTAGEAFFGQGTRLTVV.

A single count supports this clone. The chain recombines TRBV3-1 (or the pseudogene TRBV3-2) with TRBJ1-4; D is perhaps TRBD1 (5 bases). The V gene's germline CDR1 is LGHDT and CDR2 YNNKEL (reference sequence). Deletions cut 1 base from V and 7 bases from J, with 7 bases between. This CDR3 has 13 residues. The CDR3 region has the DNA TGTGCCAGCAGCCAAGTCGGGGGTGAAAAACTGTTTTTT. Its translation: CASSQVGGEKLFF.

V and J are TRBV16 and TRBJ1-1; 9 nucleotides align to TRBD1. Germline CDR1 is KGHSY and CDR2 is FQNENV. The CDR3 runs 15 residues. V was clipped by 3 bases and J by 4 bases; unmatched bases: 6. The CDR3 bases are TGTGCCAGCAGCCAGATACAGGGGGCGGGCACTGAAGCTTTCTTT. Protein sequence: CASSQIQGAGTEAFF. The whole variable domain, remainder taken from reference TRBV16 and TRBJ1-1, is GEEVAQTPKHLVRGEGQKAKLYCAPIKGHSYVFWYQQVLKNEFKFLISFQNENVFDETGMPKERFSAKCLPNSPCSLEIQATKLEDSAVYFCASSQIQGAGTEAFFGQGTRLTVV.

The chain carries TRBV19 and TRBJ2-2; TRBD1 matches at 12 bases. Germline V gene data show CDR1 as LNHDA and CDR2 as SQIVND (reference sequence). The trim removed 8 bases at V and 1 base at J, leaving 8 bases unmatched. The length of the CDR3 is 17 residues. CDR3 bases: TGTGCCAGTGGACCCGGGACAGGGGGCGAGAACACCGGGGAGCTGTTTTTT. This encodes CASGPGTGGENTGELFF.

The chain recombines TRBV6-1 with TRBJ1-1, with D possibly being TRBD1 (5 bases). V dropped 1 base and J dropped 6 bases, with 12 bases sitting between them. The CDR3 extends over 14 amino acids. Germline V gives CDR1 MNHNS, CDR2 SASEGT. The CDR3 DNA reads TGTGCCAGCAGTGAAGGTGGTAGGGGCGCTGAAGCTTTCTTT. It encodes CASSEGGRGAEAFF.

This rearrangement joins TRBV3-1 (or the pseudogene TRBV3-2) to TRBJ2-5; weak D call: TRBD2 (6 bases). Germline-derived CDR1 and CDR2 are LGHDT and YNNKEL (reference sequence). Trimming pared 2 bases from V and 3 bases from J, leaving 13 bases between. CDR3 size: 15 residues. CDR3 nucleotide sequence: TGTGCCAGCAGCCAACCCCTACTAGCAGAAGAGACCCAGTACTTC. It encodes CASSQPLLAEETQYF.

The rearrangement joins TRBV28 to TRBJ2-7, with D tentatively TRBD1 (9 bases). CDR3 length: 21 residues. Germline V CDR1 and CDR2: MDHEN, SYDVKM. With 4 bases removed from V and 2 bases from J, the gap between germline ends came to 33 bases. This CDR3 is CASSSSWTGEILSGITYEQYF. CDR3 bases: TGTGCCAGCAGTTCAAGTTGGACAGGGGAAATCCTTAGCGGGATCACCTACGAGCAGTACTTC.

The chain links TRBV5-1 to TRBJ1-1; D perhaps matches TRBD1 (6 bases). CDR3 size: 13 residues. Looked up from germline, CDR1 is SGHRS and CDR2 is YFSETQ. The V and J ends lost 4 bases and 1 base respectively, with 8 bases between them. CDR3 sequence reads: CASSKDRNTEAFF. The CDR3 nucleotides read TGCGCCAGCAGCAAGGACAGGAACACTGAAGCTTTCTTT. Full variable domain (rest looked up from reference TRBV5-1 and TRBJ1-1): KAGVTQTPRYLIKTRGQQVTLSCSPISGHRSVSWYQQTPGQGLQFLFEYFSETQRNKGNFPGRFSGRQFSNSRSEMNVSTLELGDSALYLCASSKDRNTEAFFGQGTRLTVV.

This chain joins TRBV5-6 and TRBJ1-2; 9 bases align to TRBD1. Germline-derived CDR1 and CDR2 are SGHDT and YYEEEE. J gave up 8 bases and V 5 bases, and 7 bases lay outside the gene matches. The CDR3 consists of 13 residues. The CDR3 is CASSLRTGEGYTF. The CDR3 DNA is TGTGCCAGCAGTCTCCGGACAGGGGAAGGCTACACCTTC.

This clone was picked up a small number of times. The CDR3 DNA sequence: TGTGCCAGCAGCTTAGATCCTTCCGCGAACTATGGCTACACCTTC. Translating gives CASSLDPSANYGYTF. The V gene is TRBV11-2, the J gene TRBJ1-2; D gene ambiguous. The CDR3 totals 15 residues. The germline gives CDR1 SGHAT, CDR2 FQNNGV. Trimming stripped 0 bases from V and 2 bases from J, with 10 bases between.

The rearrangement joins TRBV30 to TRBJ2-1, with 9 bases aligning to TRBD2. The CDR3 has 18 amino acids. The J segment lost 7 bases and the V segment lost 0 bases, leaving 16 bases of the junction unmatched. The germline V gene has CDR1 GTSNPN and CDR2 SVGIG (reference sequence). CDR3 in amino acids: CAWSVGGGVMGVRNEQFF. Written as DNA, the CDR3 is TGTGCCTGGAGTGTAGGCGGGGGGGTTATGGGTGTTCGTAATGAGCAGTTCTTC.